The 31 T cell receptor beta chains reported below all come from one sample, sequenced in a study of graft-versus-host responses after intestinal transplantation. The data were produced by immunoSEQ multiplex PCR, yet TCRdb's version contains in-frame clones alone and is incomplete. The table includes approximately 89,000 clones, around 90% detected once. No antigen has been identified for these receptors. The starting material was unstimulated CD4+ T cells sorted from spleen or lymph node cells, obtained before intestinal transplant. These receptors were obtained from a human donor who received an intestinal transplant.

V gene TRBV19 combines with J gene TRBJ1-6; 10 nucleotides line up with TRBD1. CDR3 length: 16 residues. The V gene end was trimmed by 4 bases and the J gene end by 9 bases; junction bases not matched to a gene: 9. Germline V CDR1 and CDR2: LNHDA, SQIVND (reference sequence). CDR3 region: CASSTRGQGDSSPLHF. In DNA, the CDR3 is TGTGCCAGTAGTACCCGAGGACAGGGGGACAGTTCACCCCTCCACTTT.

The V and J genes are TRBV4-3 and TRBJ2-1; D remains ambiguous. This CDR3 is 16 amino acids long. Germline V gene lookup returns CDR1 LGHNA and CDR2 YSLEER. Trimming shortened V by 0 bases and J by 2 bases, and 11 bases separated the two germline ends. The CDR3 bases are TGCGCCAGCAGCCAAGAACCTCTCCCTACCTACAATGAGCAGTTCTTC. Amino acid sequence: CASSQEPLPTYNEQFF.

V gene TRBV7-2 combines with J gene TRBJ1-2; D might be TRBD1 (6 bases). This CDR3 comprises 14 residues. Per germline, CDR1 SGHTA and CDR2 FQGNSA. The V end was cut by 5 bases, the J end by 2 bases, with 12 bases between. Here the CDR3 DNA reads TGTGCCAGCAGCCCGGACAGACAGAACTATGGCTACACCTTC. As protein: CASSPDRQNYGYTF.

Turning to this clone: Distinct nucleotide sequences in the sample also encode this CDR3. The chain is built from TRBV5-1 and TRBJ2-5, with D perhaps TRBD2 (5 bases). The V gene's germline CDR1 is SGHRS and CDR2 YFSETQ. The CDR3 sequence is 13 residues long. V lost 0 bases to trimming and J lost 2 bases, with 5 bases between them. CDR3 loop: CASSLGLQETQYF. The DNA of the CDR3 is TGCGCCAGCAGCTTGGGACTACAAGAGACCCAGTACTTC.

This rearrangement joins TRBV5-4 to TRBJ2-7; TRBD2 matches at 8 bases. CDR1 is SGHNT, CDR2 YYREEE, per germline (reference sequence). Trimming at V came to 1 base and at J to 3 bases, leaving 3 bases not matched to a gene. The CDR3 spans 14 residues. The CDR3 loop reads CASSLKAGDYEQYF. The CDR3 DNA sequence: TGTGCCAGCAGCTTGAAAGCGGGAGACTACGAGCAGTACTTC.

This clone is a singleton in its sample. J is TRBJ2-5 and V is TRBV4-1, with TRBD1 identical over 9 bases. The V gene's germline CDR1 is MGHRA and CDR2 YSYEKL. The CDR3 runs 18 residues. J gave up 2 bases and V 1 base, and 11 bases lay outside the gene matches. The CDR3 sequence is CASSQVLAGTGNQETQYF. The CDR3 DNA reads as TGCGCCAGCAGCCAAGTTCTCGCAGGGACAGGGAATCAAGAGACCCAGTACTTC.

V gene TRBV2 combines with J gene TRBJ1-5; D is undetermined. V shed 4 bases and J shed 0 bases, with 13 bases lying between them. The CDR3 consists of 16 residues. Per germline, CDR1 SNHLY and CDR2 FYNNEI. In nucleotides, the CDR3 is TGTGCCAGCAGTGTGGTCAGAATGTATAGCAATCAGCCCCAGCATTTT. This encodes CASSVVRMYSNQPQHF. Looking up the rest from reference TRBV2 and TRBJ1-5 gives the full variable domain: EPEVTQTPSHQVTQMGQEVILRCVPISNHLYFYWYRQILGQKVEFLVSFYNNEISEKSEIFDDQFSVERPDGSNFTLKIRSTKLEDSAMYFCASSVVRMYSNQPQHFGDGTRLSIL.

The chain uses TRBV11-3 and TRBJ2-1; TRBD2 is a possible D gene (5 bases). The CDR3 contains 14 residues. V lost 5 bases, J lost 6 bases, and 14 bases lay in between. CDR1 is SGHNT and CDR2 is YENEEA in the germline V gene. The CDR3, as DNA: TGTGCCAGCAGCCTATCCCGGGGAATCAATGAGCAGTTCTTC. Translation gives CASSLSRGINEQFF.

The gene calls are TRBV11-2 and TRBJ2-3; 11 bases map to TRBD2. From germline, CDR1 is SGHAT and CDR2 FQNNGV. The CDR3 is made up of 18 amino acids. After removal of 0 bases from V and 3 bases from J, the junction contained 8 bases not matched to a gene. CDR3 in amino acids: CASSLDRASGRTTDTQYF. For the CDR3, the DNA is TGTGCCAGCAGCTTAGATCGGGCTAGCGGGAGGACTACAGATACGCAGTATTTT.

The CDR3 here is CASSSTGRSRNTGELFF. CDR3 nucleotides: TGCGCCAGCAGCTCTACGGGTAGGAGCCGAAACACCGGGGAGCTGTTTTTT. The chain combines TRBV5-1 with TRBJ2-2; no clear D gene. Per germline, CDR1 SGHRS and CDR2 YFSETQ. This CDR3 has 17 amino acids. V lost 3 bases and J lost 2, with 17 bases in between.

In regard to this clone: Relative to the germline gene, one junction end is altered; a read error may explain this. The rearrangement links TRBV30 to TRBJ2-7, with D tentatively TRBD2 (6 bases). The CDR3 is made up of 15 amino acids. Germline V gene lookup returns CDR1 GTSNPN and CDR2 SVGIG (reference sequence). The DNA of the CDR3 is TGTGCCTGGAGTCTTACGTGGGGGGATACCGGGACCCAACAATTC. Amino acid sequence: CAWSLTWGDTGTQQF.

The chain has TRBV7-2 and TRBJ2-1; D perhaps matches TRBD2 (6 bases). The CDR3 runs 14 residues. V lost 6 bases to trimming and J lost 2 bases, with 11 bases between them. Germline V CDR1 and CDR2: SGHTA, FQGNSA. CDR3 amino acids: CASRPPGAYNEQFF. DNA of the CDR3: TGTGCCAGCAGGCCCCCGGGGGCCTACAATGAGCAGTTCTTC.

This chain connects TRBV14 to TRBJ2-2, with D perhaps matching TRBD1 (6 bases). The V end lost 4 bases, the J end lost 1 base, and 13 bases lay between the germline ends. Per germline, CDR1 SGHDN and CDR2 FVKESK. CDR3 size: 16 residues. The CDR3 DNA is TGTGCCAGCAGCCGAGTGGAGACAGGGAACACCGGGGAGCTGTTTTTT. This encodes CASSRVETGNTGELFF.

The table lists this clone with a count of one. The V and J genes are TRBV5-4 and TRBJ2-3; D might be TRBD2 (5 bases). The CDR3 runs to 13 residues. The germline CDR1 and CDR2 sequences are SGHNT and YYREEE (reference sequence). Trimming took 2 bases from V and 4 from J, leaving 8 bases between them. This chain's CDR3 is CASSLEGADTQYF. The CDR3, as DNA: TGTGCCAGCAGCTTAGAGGGTGCAGATACGCAGTATTTT.

V is TRBV2 and J is TRBJ1-1; D is possibly TRBD1 (6 bases). This CDR3 has 13 amino acids. The ends were cut back, 9 bases at V and 2 bases at J, with 13 bases in the middle. The germline V gene has CDR1 SNHLY and CDR2 FYNNEI. CDR3 in amino acids: CARGRGFNTEAFF. The CDR3 nucleotides are TGTGCCAGGGGGAGGGGGTTTAACACTGAAGCTTTCTTT.

The CDR3 nucleotides are TGTGCCAGCAGTGAGGGCCCAGGGTTGTACACTGAAGCTTTCTTT. This sequence encodes CASSEGPGLYTEAFF. The V gene is TRBV6-1, the J gene TRBJ1-1; tentative D call: TRBD1 (5 bases). V shed 3 bases and J shed 3 bases, with 14 bases lying between them. Germline CDR1 is MNHNS and CDR2 is SASEGT. There are 15 residues in the CDR3.

The CDR3, as DNA: TGCGCCAGCAGCTTGGACAGGACTAGCGGGGGGTACCAAGAGACCCAGTACTTC. Protein: CASSLDRTSGGYQETQYF. The rearrangement uses TRBV5-1 and TRBJ2-5, with 14 bases identical to TRBD2. CDR3 length: 18 amino acids. V dropped 0 bases and J dropped 0; count of bases not matched to a gene: 4. CDR1 is SGHRS and CDR2 is YFSETQ in the germline V gene.

The chain links TRBV5-4 to TRBJ1-1; 7 bases are a match to TRBD1. The V gene's germline CDR1 is SGHNT and CDR2 YYREEE (reference sequence). V shed 5 bases, J shed 1 base, and the junction held 5 bases outside the gene matches. CDR3 length: 14 residues. The CDR3 DNA follows: TGTGCCAGCAGAAGGGGACAGCCGAACACTGAAGCTTTCTTT. Protein: CASRRGQPNTEAFF.

This sequence joins TRBV2 and TRBJ2-3; TRBD2 is a possible D gene (5 bases). The CDR3 is 12 amino acids. The V end was cut by 7 bases, the J end by 3 bases, with 8 bases between. Germline values: CDR1 SNHLY, CDR2 FYNNEI. CDR3 sequence (DNA): TGTGCCAGCAAATGGGAGACAGATACGCAGTATTTT. This translates into CASKWETDTQYF.

As DNA, the CDR3 is TGTGCCAGCAGTTACACGGACGGGAGCTATGGCTACACCTTC. Its protein is CASSYTDGSYGYTF. This chain uses TRBV6-6 with TRBJ1-2; no definite D call. There are 14 residues in the CDR3. The ends were cut back, 2 bases at V and 4 bases at J, with 11 bases in the middle. The V gene's germline CDR1 is MNHNY and CDR2 SVGAGI (reference sequence).

V and J are TRBV18 and TRBJ1-3, with D possibly being TRBD1 (6 bases). Per the germline V gene, CDR1 is KGHSH and CDR2 is LQKENI. V was trimmed by 3 bases and J by 0 bases, leaving 6 bases between them. The CDR3 sequence is 14 residues long. DNA of the CDR3: TGTGCCAGCTCACCGGGACACTCTGGAAACACCATATATTTT. It encodes CASSPGHSGNTIYF.

The chain recombines TRBV30 with TRBJ1-6; the D is unclear. Germline V lookup: CDR1 GTSNPN, CDR2 SVGIG (reference sequence). The CDR3 length is 15 residues. With 2 bases removed from V and 0 bases from J, the gap between germline ends came to 8 bases. Written as DNA, the CDR3 is TGTGCCTGGAGTCGCCTGAGCTCCTATAATTCACCCCTCCACTTT. Protein sequence: CAWSRLSSYNSPLHF.

The chain is built from TRBV11-2 and TRBJ2-7; a weak D match, TRBD2 (5 bases). The V gene's germline CDR1 is SGHAT and CDR2 FQNNGV. CDR3 length: 14 residues. Trimming took 5 bases from V and 5 from J, leaving 16 bases between them. CDR3 nucleotide sequence: TGTGCCAGCAGCATAACTAGTTCGGTCCACGAGCAGTACTTC. Translation gives CASSITSSVHEQYF.

The V call is TRBV6-5, the J call TRBJ1-4, with D possibly being TRBD1 (5 bases). Germline V CDR1 and CDR2: MNHEY, SVGAGI. Between the trimmed V and J ends, which lost 2 bases and 3 bases, there was a span of 10 bases. This CDR3 is 15 amino acids long. CDR3 in amino acids: CASSYRGFANEKLFF. The CDR3 bases are TGTGCCAGCAGTTACCGGGGGTTTGCTAATGAAAAACTGTTTTTT.

This chain uses TRBV7-8 with TRBJ1-6; 7 bases match TRBD1. J lost 6 bases, V lost 1 base, and 6 bases had no gene match. The CDR3 contains 16 residues. Germline CDR1 and CDR2: SGHVS and FQNEAQ. CDR3 region: CASSLVGGVGNSPLHF. For the CDR3, the DNA is TGTGCCAGCAGCTTAGTAGGGGGCGTTGGTAATTCACCCCTCCACTTT. Based on the CDR3 plus reference TRBV7-8 and TRBJ1-6, the full variable domain is GAGVSQSPRYKVAKRGQDVALRCDPISGHVSLFWYQQALGQGPEFLTYFQNEAQLDKSGLPSDRFFAERPEGSVSTLKIQRTQQEDSAVYLCASSLVGGVGNSPLHFGNGTRLTVT.

The chain carries TRBV5-4 and TRBJ2-3; the D gene is possibly TRBD2 (5 bases). CDR3 length: 16 residues. CDR1 and CDR2 from the germline V gene are SGHNT and YYREEE (reference sequence). V dropped 0 bases and J dropped 0 bases, with 11 bases sitting between them. The CDR3 region is CASSLAKRGSTDTQYF. The CDR3 DNA sequence: TGTGCCAGCAGCTTGGCCAAGCGCGGGAGCACAGATACGCAGTATTTT.

For the CDR3, the DNA is TGCGCCAGCAGCCCTAATCCAGCGGGTACCACAGATACGCAGTATTTT. It yields the protein CASSPNPAGTTDTQYF. The rearrangement joins TRBV5-1 to TRBJ2-3; D might be TRBD2 (6 bases). The CDR3 sequence is 16 residues long. The V end was cut by 4 bases, the J end by 2 bases, with 17 bases between. Looked up from germline, CDR1 is SGHRS and CDR2 is YFSETQ.

V usage is TRBV4-1 and J usage is TRBJ2-1, with D possibly being TRBD2 (6 bases). The CDR3 loop spans 16 amino acids. Germline-derived CDR1 and CDR2 are MGHRA and YSYEKL. Trimming shortened V by 0 bases and J by 2 bases, and 11 bases separated the two germline ends. As DNA, the CDR3 is TGCGCCAGCAGCCAAGAATTCGGGAGACCCTACAATGAGCAGTTCTTC. Its translation is CASSQEFGRPYNEQFF.

The genes are TRBV27 and TRBJ2-7; TRBD2 agrees at 10 bases. With 5 bases clipped from V and 3 bases from J, the junction kept 13 bases outside the gene matches. Germline CDR1 reads MNHEY; CDR2 reads SMNVEV (reference sequence). This CDR3 is built from 17 residues. This chain's CDR3 is CASSPTSISGRVYEQYF. DNA of the CDR3: TGTGCCAGCAGTCCCACTTCGATCAGCGGGAGGGTCTACGAGCAGTACTTC.

This sequence joins TRBV7-7 and TRBJ2-2, with D uncertain. The V and J ends lost 3 bases and 2 bases respectively, with 7 bases between them. The CDR3 has 14 residues. Germline CDR1 and CDR2: SSHAT and FNYEAQ (reference sequence). The CDR3 reads CASSFELNTGELFF. Here the CDR3 DNA reads TGTGCCAGCAGCTTTGAACTCAACACCGGGGAGCTGTTTTTT.

This clone was seen just once. The rearrangement links TRBV6-5 to TRBJ2-5; possible D gene TRBD1, 5 bases. The CDR3 sequence is 15 residues long. With 3 bases removed from V and 3 bases from J, the gap between germline ends came to 14 bases. CDR1 and CDR2 (germline): MNHEY, SVGAGI. CDR3 nucleotides: TGTGCCAGCAGTTATTTATCTCCAGGGAAAGAGACCCAGTACTTC. Residues: CASSYLSPGKETQYF.